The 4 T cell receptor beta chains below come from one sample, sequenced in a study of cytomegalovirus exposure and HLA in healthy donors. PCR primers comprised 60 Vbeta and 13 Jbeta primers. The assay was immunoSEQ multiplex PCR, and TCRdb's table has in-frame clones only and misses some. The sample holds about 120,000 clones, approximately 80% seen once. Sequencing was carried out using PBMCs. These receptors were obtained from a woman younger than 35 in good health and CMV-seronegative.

The CDR3 here is CASSLRLNTEAFF. For the CDR3, the DNA is TGTGCCAGCAGTCTACGGTTGAACACTGAAGCTTTCTTT. V usage is TRBV13 and J usage is TRBJ1-1; D is uncertain. Trimming left V 6 bases short and J 0 bases short, with 8 bases between. CDR3 size: 13 residues. CDR1 and CDR2 from the germline V gene are PRHDT and FYEKMQ (reference sequence).

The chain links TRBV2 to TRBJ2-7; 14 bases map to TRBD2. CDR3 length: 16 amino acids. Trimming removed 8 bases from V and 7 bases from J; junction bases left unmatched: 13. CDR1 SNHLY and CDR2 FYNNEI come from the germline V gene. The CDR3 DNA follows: TGTGCCAGCGGGGGACTAGCGGGAGTTTTATTGGGTGAGCAGTACTTC. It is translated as CASGGLAGVLLGEQYF.

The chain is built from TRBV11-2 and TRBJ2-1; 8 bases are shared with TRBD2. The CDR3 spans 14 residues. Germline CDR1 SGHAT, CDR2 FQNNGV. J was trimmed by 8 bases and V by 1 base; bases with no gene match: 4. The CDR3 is CASSLGSGGYEQFF. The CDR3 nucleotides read TGTGCCAGCAGCTTAGGGTCGGGAGGGTATGAGCAGTTCTTC.

The CDR3 coding sequence is TGTGCCACCAGCAGAGATCGGGCAGGGTTCGGCAATCAGCCCCAGCATTTT. Amino acid sequence: CATSRDRAGFGNQPQHF. The J gene is TRBJ1-5, the V gene TRBV15; D may be TRBD1 (5 bases). Germline V gene lookup returns CDR1 LNHNV and CDR2 YYDKDF (reference sequence). The CDR3 is 17 amino acids. V lost 0 bases and J 2 bases, leaving 14 bases between the germline ends. The whole variable domain, remainder taken from reference TRBV15 and TRBJ1-5, is DAMVIQNPRYQVTQFGKPVTLSCSQTLNHNVMYWYQQKSSQAPKLLFHYYDKDFNNEADTPDNFQSRRPNTSFCFLDIRSPGLGDTAMYLCATSRDRAGFGNQPQHFGDGTRLSIL.